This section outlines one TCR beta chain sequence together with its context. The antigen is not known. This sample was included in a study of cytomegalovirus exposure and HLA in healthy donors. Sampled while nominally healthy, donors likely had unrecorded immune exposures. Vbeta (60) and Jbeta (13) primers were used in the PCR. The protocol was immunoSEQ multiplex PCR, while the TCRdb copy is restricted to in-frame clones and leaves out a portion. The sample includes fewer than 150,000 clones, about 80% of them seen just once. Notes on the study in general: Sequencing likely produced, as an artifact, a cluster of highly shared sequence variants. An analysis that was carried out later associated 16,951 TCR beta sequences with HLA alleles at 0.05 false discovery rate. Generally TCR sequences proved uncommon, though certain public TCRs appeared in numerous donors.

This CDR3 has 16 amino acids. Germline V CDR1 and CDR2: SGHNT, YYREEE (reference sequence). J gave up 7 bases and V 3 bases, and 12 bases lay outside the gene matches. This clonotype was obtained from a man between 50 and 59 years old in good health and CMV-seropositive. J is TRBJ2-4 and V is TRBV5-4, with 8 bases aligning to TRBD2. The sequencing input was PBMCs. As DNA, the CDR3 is TGTGCCAGCAGCTCAAACGGGGGGGCGAACGTGAACATTCAGTACTTC. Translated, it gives CASSSNGGANVNIQYF. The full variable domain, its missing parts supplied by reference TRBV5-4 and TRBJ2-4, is ETGVTQSPTHLIKTRGQQVTLRCSSQSGHNTVSWYQQALGQGPQFIFQYYREEENGRGNFPPRFSGLQFPNYSSELNVNALELDDSALYLCASSSNGGANVNIQYFGAGTRLSVL.